Detailed here is one T cell receptor (beta chain). Antigen: not known. The sample belongs to a study of T-cell memory formation after mild COVID-19. Overall study findings and caveats: CD4+ contracting clones lay mainly in CM and EM, CD8+ ones in EMRA.

The V gene's germline CDR1 is SGDLS and CDR2 YYNGEE. Trimming left V 2 bases short and J 1 base short, with 12 bases between. CDR3 length: 16 residues. From the 5' RACE reads, TCRdb called clonotypes with MiXCR, one entry per CDR3 protein. The repertoire consists of 300,000 to 350,000 distinct CDR3 sequences, with approximately 19% occurring once and the leading ten covering 20% to 25%. The source is a man between 18 and 35 years old who had mild COVID-19 (a few samples of this study predate the infection). Cell type and time point are not known. Sequenced input: PBMCs or a T cell subset sorted from them (not recorded which). The J gene is TRBJ2-2, the V gene TRBV9, with a possible D match to TRBD1 (6 bases). The CDR3 here is CASSVASTGNTGELFF. The CDR3 bases are TGTGCCAGCAGCGTTGCGTCGACAGGGAACACCGGGGAGCTGTTTTTT.